A selection of T cell receptor beta chains follows, all from one sample in a study of T cell changes during pregnancy in multiple sclerosis. The protocol was immunoSEQ multiplex PCR, while the TCRdb copy is restricted to in-frame clones and leaves out a portion. The table has fewer than 50,000 clones, 90% seen once; the top ten hold less than 12%. Sequenced here: CD8+ T cells from peripheral blood mononuclear cells, sampled in the first trimester of pregnancy. These receptors were taken from a female donor with multiple sclerosis, enrolled in a pregnancy study. Each CDR3 is given with its conserved first and last residue. The order of the fields is V gene, clone size, J gene, D gene, CDR3 protein, CDR3 DNA. A D gene is named only where the DNA matches it firmly. Size is stated for part of the rows, as once, few or many counts, or as a class when the clone is expanded.

>TRBV27|once|TRBJ1-5|-
CASSLSPTQPQHF
TGTGCCAGCAGTTTATCCCCCACACAGCCCCAGCATTTT
>TRBV30|-|TRBJ2-7|-
CAWTTIRGSRVSYEQYF
TGTGCCTGGACAACCATCCGAGGGAGCAGAGTCTCCTACGAGCAGTACTTC
>TRBV30|-|TRBJ1-5|-
CAWRAQGGGKWPQHF
TGTGCCTGGAGAGCGCAGGGAGGAGGGAAGTGGCCCCAGCATTTT
>TRBV14|-|TRBJ1-1|-
CASTRTEMAEAFF
TGTGCCAGCACCAGGACAGAAATGGCTGAAGCTTTCTTT
>TRBV13|-|TRBJ2-7|-
CASSLTAYEQYF
TGTGCCAGCAGCTTAACGGCCTACGAGCAGTACTTC
>TRBV5-4|many|TRBJ2-1|-
CASSNEDNEQFF
TGTGCCAGCAGCAATGAGGACAATGAGCAGTTCTTC
>TRBV13|-|TRBJ2-5|-
CASSSGGRGAKETQYF
TGTGCCAGCAGCTCGGGAGGTAGGGGGGCGAAAGAGACCCAGTACTTC
>TRBV7-9|-|TRBJ2-6|TRBD1
CANRDRDFAGANVLTF
TGTGCAAACCGGGACAGGGATTTTGCTGGGGCCAACGTCCTGACTTTC
>TRBV7-8|-|TRBJ1-2|-
CASSRAGDRDGYTF
TGTGCCAGCAGTAGGGCAGGGGATAGGGATGGCTACACCTTC
>TRBV10-3|-|TRBJ2-1|TRBD2
CAIRGGDPRHYASYNEQFF
TGTGCCATCAGGGGGGGGGACCCCAGACATTATGCGTCCTACAATGAGCAGTTCTTC
>TRBV6-6|-|TRBJ2-1|TRBD2
CASSLAGGSDEQFF
TGTGCCAGCAGTTTAGCGGGAGGGTCTGATGAGCAGTTCTTC
>TRBV19|-|TRBJ2-1|TRBD1
CASSAGTVLYEQFF
TGTGCCAGTAGTGCTGGGACAGTATTATATGAGCAGTTCTTC
>TRBV27|few|TRBJ2-7|-
CASYELPSGEQYF
TGTGCCAGCTATGAACTCCCCTCGGGCGAGCAGTACTTC
>TRBV9|-|TRBJ1-4|-
CASSRRGGNNEKLFF
TGTGCCAGCAGCCGCCGGGGGGGGAATAATGAAAAACTGTTTTTT
>TRBV5-8|-|TRBJ2-1|-
CASSSLAEPYNEQFF
TGTGCCAGCAGCTCTTTAGCGGAGCCCTACAATGAGCAGTTCTTC
>TRBV7-9|-|TRBJ2-1|TRBD2
CASSLDTSADEQFF
TGTGCCAGTAGCTTAGATACTAGCGCGGATGAGCAGTTCTTC
>TRBV6-4|-|TRBJ1-3|-
CANIRSGNTIYF
TGTGCCAACATCCGCTCTGGAAACACCATATATTTT
>TRBV30|-|TRBJ1-2|-
CAVGPANYGYTF
TGTGCGGTGGGGCCTGCTAACTATGGCTACACCTTC
>TRBV19|-|TRBJ1-2|-
CASSILDSLLYGYTF
TGTGCCAGTAGTATCTTGGACTCCCTTTTGTATGGCTACACCTTC
>TRBV4-1|-|TRBJ1-2|-
CASSQDFPGRYTF
TGCGCCAGCAGCCAAGATTTTCCAGGCCGCTACACCTTC
>TRBV4-1|once|TRBJ2-1|-
CASSQDGASFPNEQFF
TGCGCCAGCAGCCAAGATGGGGCCTCCTTCCCCAATGAGCAGTTCTTC
>TRBV19|few|TRBJ1-5|-
CASSPVGGFYSNQPQHF
TGTGCCAGTAGTCCCGTGGGAGGATTTTATAGCAATCAGCCCCAGCATTTT
>TRBV19|once|TRBJ1-1|-
CASSILMNTEAFF
TGTGCCAGTAGTATACTAATGAACACTGAAGCTTTCTTT
>TRBV7-9|once|TRBJ2-7|TRBD2
CASSHGTTSSSYEQYF
TGTGCCAGCAGCCACGGGACGACTAGCAGCTCCTACGAGCAGTACTTC
>TRBV6-5|-|TRBJ2-7|-
CASSYSAGTYEQYF
TGTGCCAGCAGTTACTCCGCAGGGACCTACGAGCAGTACTTC
>TRBV6-6|-|TRBJ1-2|TRBD1
CASSYSDQGVYGYTF
TGTGCCAGCAGTTACTCCGATCAGGGGGTCTATGGCTACACCTTC
>TRBV19|-|TRBJ1-3|-
CASSIEGPYSGNTIYF
TGTGCCAGTAGTATAGAGGGGCCGTACTCTGGAAACACCATATATTTT
>TRBV9|-|TRBJ1-1|TRBD1
CASSQGQGGAEAFF
TGTGCCAGCAGCCAAGGACAGGGTGGAGCTGAAGCTTTCTTT
>TRBV10-3|-|TRBJ2-1|TRBD2
CAIRSTSGRVNEQFF
TGTGCCATCAGATCGACTAGCGGGAGGGTGAATGAGCAGTTCTTC
>TRBV7-2|few|TRBJ2-7|TRBD1
CASSLGSGGPYEQYF
TGTGCCAGCAGCTTAGGGTCAGGGGGCCCCTACGAGCAGTACTTC
>TRBV25-1|-|TRBJ1-2|TRBD1
CASVTGDYGYTF
TGTGCCTCGGTAACAGGGGACTATGGCTACACCTTC
>TRBV2|-|TRBJ1-5|-
CASRTVKGNQPQHF
TGTGCCAGCCGTACCGTAAAGGGGAATCAGCCCCAGCATTTT
>TRBV19|-|TRBJ1-3|-
CASKSDDSTISGNTIYF
TGTGCCAGTAAGAGCGATGACAGTACCATCTCTGGAAACACCATATATTTT
>TRBV5-6|-|TRBJ2-3|TRBD1
CASLAGGPDTQYF
TGTGCCAGCCTGGCAGGGGGCCCAGATACGCAGTATTTT
>TRBV11-2|once|TRBJ2-7|-
CASRKTGTNYEQYF
TGTGCCAGCAGAAAAACCGGGACAAACTACGAGCAGTACTTC
>TRBV4-3|-|TRBJ2-1|-
CASSTPGDIGGSEQFF
TGCGCCAGCAGCACCCCCGGAGACATCGGGGGAAGTGAGCAGTTCTTC
>TRBV6-5|-|TRBJ2-7|TRBD2
CATTSGTINYEQYF
TGTGCCACCACTAGCGGGACAATCAACTACGAGCAGTACTTC
>TRBV4-2|-|TRBJ2-1|TRBD2
CASSQVVAGDSSYNEQFF
TGTGCCAGCAGCCAAGTTGTAGCGGGGGATAGCTCCTACAATGAGCAGTTCTTC
>TRBV7-6|-|TRBJ2-1|TRBD2
CASSLVPGGGEEQFF
TGTGCCAGCAGCTTAGTACCGGGAGGAGGGGAAGAGCAGTTCTTC
>TRBV6-1|-|TRBJ2-7|-
CASSEALDQYF
TGTGCCAGCAGTGAAGCGCTAGACCAGTACTTC
>TRBV19|-|TRBJ2-1|-
CASSSYQGDEQFF
TGTGCCAGTAGCTCCTACCAAGGGGATGAGCAGTTCTTC
>TRBV19|-|TRBJ1-1|TRBD1
CASSIDPTGGTEAFF
TGTGCCAGTAGTATAGACCCGACAGGGGGCACTGAAGCTTTCTTT
>TRBV7-9|few|TRBJ2-1|TRBD2
CASSQTSGKYNEQFF
TGTGCCAGCAGCCAGACTAGCGGGAAGTATAATGAGCAGTTCTTC
>TRBV7-9|medium-sized|TRBJ2-7|TRBD1
CASSPQTTGVHYEQYF
TGTGCCAGCAGCCCGCAGACGACAGGGGTACACTACGAGCAGTACTTC
>TRBV6-5|-|TRBJ1-1|-
CASLDGWKAFF
TGTGCCAGCTTAGACGGGTGGAAAGCTTTCTTT
>TRBV19|-|TRBJ2-6|TRBD1
CASSTLILRDSHFSGANVLTF
TGTGCCAGTAGTACCCTCATCCTCCGGGACAGCCATTTCTCTGGGGCCAACGTCCTGACTTTC
>TRBV5-1|-|TRBJ2-2|-
CASSPLPNTGELFF
TGCGCCAGCAGCCCTCTCCCGAACACCGGGGAGCTGTTTTTT
>TRBV7-9|once|TRBJ2-7|TRBD1
CASSSRDSTYEQYF
TGTGCCAGCAGCTCCCGGGACAGCACCTACGAGCAGTACTTC
>TRBV29-1|-|TRBJ1-2|-
CSVDVRQEGYTF
TGCAGCGTTGACGTCAGGCAGGAAGGCTACACCTTC
>TRBV7-3|-|TRBJ2-1|TRBD2
CASSLSPGGKLGQFF
TGTGCCAGCAGCCTGAGCCCGGGGGGGAAATTAGGGCAGTTCTTC
>TRBV7-9|-|TRBJ2-3|TRBD2
CASRPPGLAGDYRPNTQYF
TGTGCCAGCAGACCGCCGGGACTAGCGGGAGACTACCGTCCGAATACGCAGTATTTT
>TRBV19|-|TRBJ2-7|TRBD1
CASSMGQGGSYEQYF
TGTGCCAGTAGTATGGGACAGGGGGGTTCCTACGAGCAGTACTTC
>TRBV7-2|-|TRBJ1-5|TRBD1
CASSLEQGNQEPQHF
TGTGCCAGCAGCTTAGAACAGGGGAATCAGGAGCCCCAGCATTTT
>TRBV7-7|-|TRBJ2-1|TRBD2
CASSLGTSGKYEQFF
TGTGCCAGCAGCTTGGGAACTAGCGGGAAATATGAGCAGTTCTTC
>TRBV27|-|TRBJ2-1|-
CASSLSVLNEQFF
TGTGCCAGCAGTTTGTCGGTCCTAAATGAGCAGTTCTTC
>TRBV10-3|-|TRBJ2-5|TRBD2
CAISEVGLAIETQYF
TGTGCCATCAGTGAAGTCGGACTAGCAATAGAGACCCAGTACTTC
>TRBV6-5|-|TRBJ2-7|-
CASSYRQEYYEQYF
TGTGCCAGCAGTTACCGGCAGGAATACTACGAGCAGTACTTC